A single sample is the source of the 32 T cell receptor beta chains below, sequenced in a study of T cells in Graves' hyperthyroidism and ophthalmopathy. Template material for amplifying TCR beta CDR3 regions consisted of RNA transcripts. When the TCR CDR3 underwent first-round RT-PCR, the HTBI primer set was used. TCRdb redid the calling of the multiplex PCR reads with MiXCR, one entry per CDR3 protein. This table has about 690,000 distinct CDR3 sequences, roughly 17% appearing once. The sample was blood. These receptor sequences come from a man aged 45-60 years with Graves' hyperthyroidism.

This clonotype was detected many times. The chain couples TRBV11-2 to TRBJ2-7; D is uncertain. This CDR3 spans 15 amino acids. In germline, CDR1 is SGHAT, CDR2 FQNNGV. V was trimmed by 5 bases and J by 4 bases, leaving 18 bases between them. CDR3 in amino acids: CASSPAEGWDYEQYF. The CDR3 DNA reads as TGTGCCAGCAGCCCCGCCGAAGGGTGGGATTACGAGCAGTACTTC. Together with reference TRBV11-2 and TRBJ2-7, the CDR3 gives the full variable domain: EAGVAQSPRYKIIEKRQSVAFWCNPISGHATLYWYQQILGQGPKLLIQFQNNGVVDDSQLPKDRFSAERLKGVDSTLKIQPAKLEDSAVYLCASSPAEGWDYEQYFGPGTRLTVT.

This clonotype came up many times. This chain uses TRBV30 with TRBJ2-2; D ambiguous. CDR3 size: 13 residues. CDR1 is GTSNPN, CDR2 SVGIG, per germline (reference sequence). Deletions cut 4 bases from V and 3 bases from J, with 9 bases between. DNA of the CDR3: TGTGCCTGGATCAACATCGACACCGGGGAGCTGTTTTTT. This encodes CAWINIDTGELFF.

This chain links TRBV18 with TRBJ1-2, with D tentatively TRBD1 (5 bases). Trimming stripped 2 bases from V and 6 bases from J, with 16 bases between. Germline lookup yields CDR1 KGHSH and CDR2 LQKENI. The CDR3 sequence is 15 residues long. CDR3 nucleotide sequence: TGTGCCAGCTCACCAGGCAGGGAAAAAATGAATGGCTACACCTTC. Translation gives CASSPGREKMNGYTF.

There are many counts of this clonotype. The chain uses TRBV28 and TRBJ1-1, with a tentative D call TRBD1 (6 bases). V lost 7 bases and J lost 0, with 15 bases in between. The CDR3 contains 15 residues. CDR1 MDHEN and CDR2 SYDVKM come from the germline V gene. Here the CDR3 DNA reads TGTGCCAGCATTATCGAACAGGGTCTGAACACTGAAGCTTTCTTT. As protein: CASIIEQGLNTEAFF.

This clonotype appeared many times. The rearrangement uses TRBV6-1 and TRBJ2-5; D may be TRBD2 (6 bases). The CDR3 contains 15 residues. Germline CDR1 and CDR2: MNHNS and SASEGT. V was trimmed by 5 bases and J by 10 bases, leaving 23 bases between them. CDR3 DNA sequence: TGTGCCAGCAGTTCAGGACAACCAGGCACGGGAGACCAGTACTTC. Protein sequence: CASSSGQPGTGDQYF.

This clonotype was detected ten times or more. The chain employs TRBV7-9 and TRBJ2-1, with 10 bases identical to TRBD2. V shed 5 bases, J shed 4 bases, and the junction held 11 bases outside the gene matches. Germline V CDR1 and CDR2: SEHNR, FQNEAQ (reference sequence). CDR3 length: 17 amino acids. The CDR3, as DNA: TGTGCCAGCAGCAAAGGGTTAAAAGCGGGAGGGTACAATGAGCAGTTCTTC. Amino acids: CASSKGLKAGGYNEQFF.

This clonotype was detected only a few times. The chain combines TRBV7-2 with TRBJ2-3; unclear D gene. Germline lookup yields CDR1 SGHTA and CDR2 FQGNSA. V was pared by 5 bases and J by 6 bases, with 12 bases between. This CDR3 has 13 residues. The CDR3 here is CASSKVVGDTQYF. The CDR3 nucleotides are TGTGCCAGCAGCAAGGTGGTGGGCGATACGCAGTATTTT.

In this sample, this clonotype turned up a few times. The genes are TRBV5-6 and TRBJ2-7; no firm D call. V was shortened by 4 bases and J by 7 bases, with 9 bases between the two germline ends. Germline V gene data show CDR1 as SGHDT and CDR2 as YYEEEE. The CDR3 covers 11 residues. This CDR3 is CASSNLREQYF. The CDR3 DNA reads TGTGCCAGCAGCAATTTAAGAGAGCAGTACTTC.

This clonotype was counted ten times or more. The gene calls are TRBV18 and TRBJ2-1; D gene unclear. In germline, CDR1 is KGHSH, CDR2 LQKENI. Trimming shortened V by 1 base and J by 0 bases, and 7 bases separated the two germline ends. The CDR3 is 15 amino acids. The CDR3 nucleotides are TGTGCCAGCTCACCACAGGAGAGCTCCTACAATGAGCAGTTCTTC. Translation gives CASSPQESSYNEQFF.

Many counts were recorded for this clonotype. The chain couples TRBV5-1 to TRBJ2-2; D is possibly TRBD2 (6 bases). The CDR3 has 15 residues. Germline loops: CDR1 SGHRS, CDR2 YFSETQ. Trimming removed 3 bases at V and 1 base at J, with 10 bases between. The CDR3 nucleotides are TGCGCCAGCAGCTGGGGAGGACTGAACACCGGGGAGCTGTTTTTT. It encodes CASSWGGLNTGELFF.

The genes are TRBV20-1 and TRBJ1-5; D remains unclear. V shed 0 bases and J shed 3 bases, with 15 bases lying between them. The CDR3 runs 16 residues. CDR1 and CDR2 from the germline V gene are DFQATT and SNEGSKA (reference sequence). CDR3: CSARDSWGNNNQPQHF. CDR3 nucleotide sequence: TGCAGTGCTAGAGATTCGTGGGGTAATAACAATCAGCCCCAGCATTTT.

This clonotype was seen a handful of times. J is TRBJ2-3 and V is TRBV7-2; D gene ambiguous. This CDR3 is built from 12 residues. V dropped 5 bases and J dropped 9 bases, with 12 bases sitting between them. Germline assignment: CDR1 SGHTA and CDR2 FQGNSA. CDR3 region: CASSPPPGTQYF. As DNA, the CDR3 is TGTGCCAGCAGCCCCCCCCCCGGAACGCAGTATTTT.

This clonotype has a handful of counts. The gene calls are TRBV6-5 and TRBJ2-1; 8 bases align to TRBD2. V lost 0 bases, J lost 8 bases, and 6 bases stayed unmatched. The CDR3 has 15 amino acids. Germline V gene sequence: CDR1 MNHEY, CDR2 SVGAGI. The CDR3 region is CASSYSSSGNDEQFF. In DNA, the CDR3 is TGTGCCAGCAGTTACTCGAGTAGCGGGAATGATGAGCAGTTCTTC.

This clonotype showed up many times. The rearrangement joins TRBV6-1 to TRBJ2-7; TRBD2 aligns across 12 bases. The CDR3 totals 19 residues. J lost 3 bases, V lost 5 bases, and 17 bases had no gene match. Germline V gives CDR1 MNHNS, CDR2 SASEGT. As DNA, the CDR3 is TGTGCCAGCAGTTCTCCTTTAGGACTAGCGGGAACATTTATCTACGAGCAGTACTTC. This translates into CASSSPLGLAGTFIYEQYF.

V and J are TRBV4-1 and TRBJ2-3; the D gene is possibly TRBD2 (5 bases). CDR1 and CDR2 from the germline V gene are MGHRA and YSYEKL. V lost 4 bases, J lost 10 bases, and 15 bases lay in between. The CDR3 is made up of 13 amino acids. In DNA form, the CDR3 reads TGCGCCAGCAGCCCGGACCCCCTAGCAGCGCAGTATTTT. As protein: CASSPDPLAAQYF.

This clonotype was recorded many times. The rearrangement uses TRBV2 and TRBJ1-2; the match to TRBD1 covers 7 bases. Germline V lookup: CDR1 SNHLY, CDR2 FYNNEI. V was clipped by 7 bases and J by 5 bases; unmatched bases: 16. The CDR3 length is 16 residues. The CDR3 DNA follows: TGTGCCAGCACATTTAGACAGGGCTTCGCGTTTTATGGCTACACCTTC. Its translation is CASTFRQGFAFYGYTF.

As concerns this clonotype: A read error may be the cause here, since a much bigger clone is one base away. The chain combines TRBV11-1 with TRBJ2-3; D gene ambiguous. V lost 0 bases and J lost 2, with 9 bases in between. The CDR3 has 15 residues. Germline assignment: CDR1 SGHAT and CDR2 FQDESV (reference sequence). The CDR3 region has the DNA TGTGCCAGCAGCTTAGCCAGGTCGGTCACAGATACGCAGTATTTT. Amino acid sequence: CASSLARSVTDTQYF.

The chain is built from TRBV4-1 and TRBJ1-1; no clear D gene. V gave up 6 bases and J gave up 5 bases, with 10 bases separating them. Germline V CDR1 and CDR2: MGHRA, YSYEKL. CDR3 length equals 12 residues. The CDR3 sequence: CASSSDGTEAFF. CDR3 DNA sequence: TGCGCCAGCAGTTCAGATGGTACTGAAGCTTTCTTT.

At least ten counts were recorded for this clonotype. The rearrangement uses TRBV10-3 and TRBJ1-1; D unclear. The CDR3 consists of 14 residues. The V end was cut by 2 bases, the J end by 0 bases, with 7 bases between. Germline V gene lookup returns CDR1 ENHRY and CDR2 SYGVKD. This chain's CDR3 is CAISERGLNTEAFF. The CDR3, as DNA: TGTGCCATCAGTGAGCGAGGACTGAACACTGAAGCTTTCTTT.

The V gene is TRBV7-3, the J gene TRBJ2-1; 9 nucleotides match TRBD1. The CDR3 covers 15 residues. The V gene end was trimmed by 5 bases and the J gene end by 4 bases; junction bases not matched to a gene: 6. Germline CDR1 SGHTA, CDR2 FQGTGA. As DNA, the CDR3 is TGTGCCAGCAGCCCGGACAGGGGCGGGTACAATGAGCAGTTCTTC. This sequence encodes CASSPDRGGYNEQFF.

The chain has TRBV11-2 and TRBJ2-7; 13 positions match TRBD2. The CDR3 has 21 residues. Losses at the gene ends were 1 base for V and 4 bases for J; bases not matched to a gene: 19. CDR1 and CDR2 (germline): SGHAT, FQNNGV. The CDR3 bases are TGTGCCAGCAGCTTAGTTACCCCCCGAACTAGCGGGAGGGCGGCTCTGTACGAGCAGTACTTC. The encoded protein is CASSLVTPRTSGRAALYEQYF.

The CDR3: CASRLRPGQGYETQYF. The CDR3 DNA is TGTGCCAGCAGGTTAAGACCGGGACAGGGGTACGAGACCCAGTACTTC. The rearrangement links TRBV2 to TRBJ2-5, with 10 bases aligning to TRBD1. With V trimmed by 6 bases and J by 5 bases, 12 bases remained unmatched. Germline V lookup: CDR1 SNHLY, CDR2 FYNNEI. This CDR3 is 16 amino acids long.

This clonotype was observed a handful of times. V usage is TRBV15 and J usage is TRBJ2-3; perhaps D is TRBD1 or TRBD2 (6 bases each). Trimming took 3 bases from V and 8 from J, leaving 18 bases between them. The germline V gene has CDR1 LNHNV and CDR2 YYDKDF (reference sequence). CDR3 size: 15 residues. CDR3 DNA sequence: TGTGCCACCAGCAGTGGGGGCTCACTGGGGGGTACGCAGTATTTT. Its translation is CATSSGGSLGGTQYF.

The V and J genes are TRBV3-1 and TRBJ2-1; the match to TRBD2 covers 11 bases. The CDR3 has 19 residues. V was pared by 2 bases and J by 1 base, with 10 bases of the junction left unmatched. CDR1 is LGHDT, CDR2 YNNKEL, per germline (reference sequence). The CDR3: CASSQSDPIAGGSYNEQFF. CDR3 nucleotides: TGTGCCAGCAGCCAATCGGACCCGATAGCGGGAGGGTCCTACAATGAGCAGTTCTTC.

The chain is built from TRBV18 and TRBJ2-2, with no clear D. The V end was cut by 3 bases, the J end by 9 bases, with 17 bases between. This CDR3 has 15 amino acids. Germline CDR1 KGHSH, CDR2 LQKENI. The CDR3 DNA sequence: TGTGCCAGCTCACCTACCTTGGACCGTCCCCGGGAGCTGTTTTTT. Translation gives CASSPTLDRPRELFF.

The rearrangement uses TRBV5-4 and TRBJ2-7; 11 bases are a match to TRBD2. Trimming took 4 bases from V and 6 from J; bases not matched to a gene: 12. Germline CDR1 is SGHNT and CDR2 is YYREEE (reference sequence). CDR3 length: 16 amino acids. CDR3: CASSRVVLAGAAEQYF. The CDR3, as DNA: TGTGCCAGCAGCCGTGTCGTACTAGCGGGAGCGGCCGAGCAGTACTTC.

This clonotype was found a few times. V usage is TRBV7-3 and J usage is TRBJ2-7, with 9 bases aligning to TRBD2. V shed 5 bases, J shed 6 bases, and the junction held 11 bases outside the gene matches. This CDR3 is built from 15 residues. From germline, CDR1 is SGHTA and CDR2 FQGTGA. The CDR3, as DNA: TGTGCCAGCAGCCCCCAACCGGGACTAGCTTCCGAGCAGTACTTC. Translated: CASSPQPGLASEQYF.

At least ten counts were recorded for this clonotype. This chain links TRBV19 with TRBJ1-1; 8 nucleotides match TRBD1. This CDR3 has 15 amino acids. Germline loops: CDR1 LNHDA, CDR2 SQIVND (reference sequence). V gave up 3 bases and J gave up 0 bases; unmatched junction bases: 3. This chain's CDR3 is CASSINRGMNTEAFF. The CDR3 nucleotides read TGTGCCAGTAGTATTAACAGGGGGATGAACACTGAAGCTTTCTTT.

In this sample, this clonotype turned up many times. CDR3: CASSLSDGSWSYEQYF. As DNA, the CDR3 is TGTGCCAGCAGCTTATCCGACGGTAGCTGGTCCTACGAGCAGTACTTC. The gene calls are TRBV5-5 and TRBJ2-7, with unresolved D. Trimming pared 2 bases from V and 1 base from J, leaving 16 bases between. The CDR3 runs to 16 residues. Per the germline V gene, CDR1 is SGHKS and CDR2 is YYEKEE (reference sequence).

This clonotype was found many times. The rearrangement links TRBV11-2 to TRBJ2-1, with TRBD2 matching 12 bases. The germline CDR1 and CDR2 sequences are SGHAT and FQNNGV. The CDR3 spans 14 residues. V lost 5 bases to trimming and J lost 7 bases; unmatched junction nucleotides: 3. Here the CDR3 DNA reads TGTGCCAGCAGCCTCGGGACTAGCGGGAATGAGCAGTTCTTC. This translates into CASSLGTSGNEQFF.

This clonotype was detected ten times or more. This sequence joins TRBV20-1 and TRBJ1-3; D is perhaps TRBD1 (5 bases). The germline V gene has CDR1 DFQATT and CDR2 SNEGSKA (reference sequence). The CDR3 covers 12 residues. Trimming took off 6 bases at V and 4 bases at J, with 10 bases between the two ends. CDR3 sequence (DNA): TGCAGTGCGGGGACCACAGGAAACACCATATATTTT. Translation gives CSAGTTGNTIYF.

Many counts were recorded for this clonotype. V gene TRBV7-2 combines with J gene TRBJ2-5; D possibly corresponds to TRBD2 (5 bases). V dropped 2 bases and J dropped 7 bases, with 11 bases sitting between them. The CDR3 loop spans 13 amino acids. Germline CDR1 SGHTA, CDR2 FQGNSA. The CDR3 DNA reads TGTGCCAGCAGCTTATCGGGGTTCGGGACCCAGTACTTC. It encodes CASSLSGFGTQYF.